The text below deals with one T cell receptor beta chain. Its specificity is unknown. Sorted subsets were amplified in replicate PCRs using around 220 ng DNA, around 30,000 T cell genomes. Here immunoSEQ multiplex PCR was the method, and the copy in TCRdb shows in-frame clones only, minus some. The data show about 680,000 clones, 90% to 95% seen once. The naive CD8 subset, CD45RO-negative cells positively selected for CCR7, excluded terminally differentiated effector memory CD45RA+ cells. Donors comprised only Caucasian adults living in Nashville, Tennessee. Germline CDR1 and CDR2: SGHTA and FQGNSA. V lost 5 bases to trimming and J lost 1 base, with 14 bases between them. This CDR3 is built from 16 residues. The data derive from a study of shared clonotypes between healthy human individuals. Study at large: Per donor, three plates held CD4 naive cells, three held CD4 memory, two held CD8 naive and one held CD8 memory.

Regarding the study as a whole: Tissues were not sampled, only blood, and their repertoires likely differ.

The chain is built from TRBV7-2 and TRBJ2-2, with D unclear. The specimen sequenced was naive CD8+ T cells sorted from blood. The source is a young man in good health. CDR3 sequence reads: CASSQDGPRNTGELFF. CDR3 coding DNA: TGTGCCAGCAGCCAAGACGGGCCCCGGAACACCGGGGAGCTGTTTTTT.